The 13 T cell receptor beta chains reported below all come from one sample, sequenced in a study of type 1 and type 2 diabetes patients. Genomic DNA was the PCR template. A primer set of 30 forward and 13 reverse primers amplified the CDR3. TCRdb processed the multiplex PCR reads anew with MiXCR; each CDR3 protein has one entry. Of fewer than 350,000 distinct CDR3 sequences listed, 47% are singletons. Sequencing input: peripheral blood mononuclear cells (PBMCs). These receptors originate from a man aged 18 to 35 with type 2 diabetes.

For this clonotype: Sequence at one end of the junction differs from germline and may be a read error. The chain employs TRBV7-3 and TRBJ2-5, with TRBD2 as a possible D gene (6 bases). Germline V CDR1 and CDR2: SGHTA, FQGTGA. The CDR3 has 13 residues. The CDR3 DNA reads as TGTGCCAGCGGCTTAAGTAGCGGAGAGACCCAGTACTTC. Its translation is CASGLSSGETQYF.

The V and J genes are TRBV10-1 and TRBJ1-1; 7 bases are a match to TRBD1. V trimming: 7 bases; J trimming: 6 bases; junction bases outside the gene matches: 11. From germline, CDR1 is WNHNN and CDR2 SYGVQD (reference sequence). This CDR3 comprises 14 residues. The CDR3 DNA follows: TGCGCCAGCATTTACGCGGGACAGATGTCTGAAGCTTTCTTT. Its translation: CASIYAGQMSEAFF.

The J gene is TRBJ2-5, the V gene TRBV12-3 or TRBV12-4, with D perhaps TRBD1 or TRBD2 (5 bases each). The CDR3 loop spans 13 amino acids. Trimming removed 7 bases at V and 5 bases at J, with 14 bases between. CDR3 nucleotide sequence: TGTGCCAGCAATCGTGGGACGGGCGAGACCCAGTACTTC. Amino acid sequence: CASNRGTGETQYF.

The gene calls are TRBV19 and TRBJ1-2; tentative D call: TRBD1 (5 bases). This CDR3 comprises 13 residues. Looked up from germline, CDR1 is LNHDA and CDR2 is SQIVND (reference sequence). V gave up 7 bases and J gave up 3 bases, with 12 bases separating them. This CDR3 reads CASTHRTYYGYTF. The DNA of the CDR3 is TGTGCCAGTACTCACAGGACCTACTATGGCTACACCTTC. The full variable domain, with the rest looked up from reference TRBV19 and TRBJ1-2, is DGGITQSPKYLFRKEGQNVTLSCEQNLNHDAMYWYRQDPGQGLRLIYYSQIVNDFQKGDIAEGYSVSREKKESFPLTVTSAQKNPTAFYLCASTHRTYYGYTFGSGTRLTVV.

For this clonotype: This sequence may be a read error, since a much larger clone differs from it by one base. The J gene is TRBJ2-5, the V gene TRBV19; 7 bases fit TRBD1. The CDR3 covers 13 residues. Germline-derived CDR1 and CDR2 are LNHDA and SQIVND (reference sequence). The CDR3 is CASLDRDQETQCF. The CDR3 DNA follows: TGTGCCAGTCTAGACAGGGACCAAGAGACCCAGTGCTTC.

CDR3 nucleotide sequence: TGTGCCTTTGTTGGAGGTCTTCGGTCCGTCGACGAGCAGTACTTC. Protein: CAFVGGLRSVDEQYF. This rearrangement joins TRBV30 to TRBJ2-7, with a possible D match to TRBD2 (5 bases). The germline V gene has CDR1 GTSNPN and CDR2 SVGIG (reference sequence). The CDR3 spans 15 residues. V lost 7 bases and J lost 5, with 24 bases in between.

This clonotype was seen at least ten times. One end of the junction varies from germline; a read error may be responsible. The gene calls are TRBV2 and TRBJ2-1; 10 bases fit TRBD2. The germline gives CDR1 SNHLY, CDR2 FYNNEI. This CDR3 region has 13 residues. The CDR3 DNA is TGTGCCAGCAGCGAAGCGGGAGGGGCTGAGCAGTTCTTC. Translated, it gives CASSEAGGAEQFF.

In regard to this clonotype: One base away lies a much larger clone, so this may be a sequencing read error. This chain connects TRBV15 to TRBJ1-1; possible D gene TRBD1, 5 bases. The length of the CDR3 is 13 residues. Germline V gene sequence: CDR1 LNHNV, CDR2 YYDKDF (reference sequence). The CDR3 region is CAASIGGGTEAFF. CDR3 DNA sequence: TGTGCCGCCAGCATCGGGGGGGGCACTGAAGCTTTCTTT.

The chain joins TRBV2 to TRBJ2-7, with 8 bases matching TRBD2. Germline CDR1 and CDR2: SNHLY and FYNNEI. Germline trimming cut 8 bases from V and 6 bases from J; bases unmatched to any gene: 12. The CDR3 consists of 14 residues. CDR3 protein: CASGERGSRGEQYF. The CDR3 DNA is TGTGCCAGCGGAGAGCGGGGGTCGAGGGGCGAGCAGTACTTC.

This rearrangement joins TRBV2 to TRBJ2-1, with D possibly matching TRBD1 (5 bases). CDR3 length: 15 amino acids. Germline CDR1 is SNHLY and CDR2 is FYNNEI. The ends were cut back, 0 bases at V and 4 bases at J, with 10 bases in the middle. CDR3 protein: CASSEARTIYNEQFF. DNA for the CDR3: TGTGCCAGCAGTGAAGCGCGGACAATATACAATGAGCAGTTCTTC.

This clonotype has a count of ten or more. DNA for the CDR3: TGTGCCAGCAGCCAAGTTGGTCTTGGACAGAACTATGGCTACACCTTC. It specifies CASSQVGLGQNYGYTF. This chain joins TRBV14 and TRBJ1-2; TRBD1 might be the D (6 bases). The V end was cut by 1 base, the J end by 2 bases, with 14 bases between. The CDR3 is made up of 16 amino acids. Germline V gene data show CDR1 as SGHDN and CDR2 as FVKESK.

The DNA for the CDR3 is TGTGCCAGCAGCTTAGTCAGGGAATCCTACGAGCAGTACTTC. Protein product: CASSLVRESYEQYF. The rearrangement joins TRBV7-8 to TRBJ2-7; possibly TRBD1 for D (5 bases). The CDR3 is 14 amino acids. V gave up 1 base and J gave up 1 base, with 8 bases separating them. Germline V gene lookup returns CDR1 SGHVS and CDR2 FQNEAQ.

The chain links TRBV7-2 to TRBJ2-7, with TRBD2 matching over 7 bases. The V gene's germline CDR1 is SGHTA and CDR2 FQGNSA. Trimming at V came to 0 bases and at J to 2 bases, leaving 4 bases not matched to a gene. This CDR3 has 15 residues. The CDR3, as DNA: TGTGCCAGCAGCTTAGCGTCGGGAGGTACCTACGAGCAGTACTTC. It specifies CASSLASGGTYEQYF.